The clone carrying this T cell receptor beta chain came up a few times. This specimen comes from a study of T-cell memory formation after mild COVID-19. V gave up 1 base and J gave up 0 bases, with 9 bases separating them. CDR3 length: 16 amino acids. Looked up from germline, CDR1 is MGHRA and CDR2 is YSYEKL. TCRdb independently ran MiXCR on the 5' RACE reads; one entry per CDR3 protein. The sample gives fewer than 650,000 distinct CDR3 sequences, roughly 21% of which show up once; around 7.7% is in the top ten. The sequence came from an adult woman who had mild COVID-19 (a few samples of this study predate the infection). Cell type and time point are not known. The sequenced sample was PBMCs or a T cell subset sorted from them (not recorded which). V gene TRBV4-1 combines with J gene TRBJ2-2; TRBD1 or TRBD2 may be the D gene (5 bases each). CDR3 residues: CASSQAGTPNTGELFF. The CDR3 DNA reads TGCGCCAGCAGCCAAGCCGGGACCCCGAACACCGGGGAGCTGTTTTTT.